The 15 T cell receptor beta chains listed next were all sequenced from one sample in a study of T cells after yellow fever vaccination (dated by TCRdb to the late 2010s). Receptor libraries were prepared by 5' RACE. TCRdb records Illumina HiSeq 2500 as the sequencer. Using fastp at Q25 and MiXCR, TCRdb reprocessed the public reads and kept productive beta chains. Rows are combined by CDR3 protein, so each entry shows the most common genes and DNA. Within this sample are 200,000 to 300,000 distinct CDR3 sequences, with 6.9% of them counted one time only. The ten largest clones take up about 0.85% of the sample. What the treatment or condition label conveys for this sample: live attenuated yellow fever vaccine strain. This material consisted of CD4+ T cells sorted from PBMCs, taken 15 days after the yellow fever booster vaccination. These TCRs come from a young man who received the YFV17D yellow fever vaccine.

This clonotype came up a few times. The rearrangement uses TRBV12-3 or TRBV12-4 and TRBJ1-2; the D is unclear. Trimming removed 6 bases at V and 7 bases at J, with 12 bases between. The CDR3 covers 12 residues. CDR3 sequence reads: CASRSRSGGYTF. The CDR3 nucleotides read TGTGCCAGCAGATCAAGATCAGGTGGCTACACCTTC.

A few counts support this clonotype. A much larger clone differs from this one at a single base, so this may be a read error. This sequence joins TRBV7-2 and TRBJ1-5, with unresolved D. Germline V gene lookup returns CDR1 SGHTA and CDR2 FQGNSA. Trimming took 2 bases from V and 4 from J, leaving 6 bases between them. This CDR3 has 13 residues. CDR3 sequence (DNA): TGTGCCAGCAGCTTATGGGGAAATCAGCCCCAGCATTTT. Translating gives CASSLWGNQPQHF.

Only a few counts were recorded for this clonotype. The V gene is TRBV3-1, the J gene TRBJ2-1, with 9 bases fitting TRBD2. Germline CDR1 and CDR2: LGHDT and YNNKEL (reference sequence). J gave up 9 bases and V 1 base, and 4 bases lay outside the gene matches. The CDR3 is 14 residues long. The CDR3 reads CASSQVAGVAEQFF. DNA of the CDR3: TGTGCCAGCAGCCAAGTAGCGGGAGTAGCTGAGCAGTTCTTC.

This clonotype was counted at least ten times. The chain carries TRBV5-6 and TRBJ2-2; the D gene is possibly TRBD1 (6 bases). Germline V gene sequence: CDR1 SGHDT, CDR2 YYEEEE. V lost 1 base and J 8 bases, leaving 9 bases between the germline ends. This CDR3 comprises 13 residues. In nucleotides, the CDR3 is TGTGCCAGCAGCTTGACAGGGCCGGGGGAGCTGTTTTTT. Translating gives CASSLTGPGELFF.

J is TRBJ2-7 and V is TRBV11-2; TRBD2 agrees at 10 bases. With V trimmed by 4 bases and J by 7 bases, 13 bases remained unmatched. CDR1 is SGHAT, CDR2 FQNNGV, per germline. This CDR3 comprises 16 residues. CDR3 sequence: CASSSRQAGGPGEQYF. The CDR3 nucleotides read TGTGCCAGCAGCTCGCGGCAAGCGGGAGGGCCTGGAGAGCAGTACTTC.

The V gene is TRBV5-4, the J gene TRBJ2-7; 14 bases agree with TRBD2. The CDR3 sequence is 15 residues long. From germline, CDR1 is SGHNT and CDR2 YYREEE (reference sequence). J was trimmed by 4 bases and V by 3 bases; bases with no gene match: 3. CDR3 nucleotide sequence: TGTGCCAGCAGCTACGGGACTAGCGGGAGTTACGAGCAGTACTTC. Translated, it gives CASSYGTSGSYEQYF.

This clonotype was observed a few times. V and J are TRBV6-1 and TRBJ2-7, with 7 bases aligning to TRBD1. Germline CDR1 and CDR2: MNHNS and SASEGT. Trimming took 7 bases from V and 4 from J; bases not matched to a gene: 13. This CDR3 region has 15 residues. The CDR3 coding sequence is TGTGCCAGCACTATAGGGACAGTCGAGGGGTACGAGCAGTACTTC. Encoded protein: CASTIGTVEGYEQYF.

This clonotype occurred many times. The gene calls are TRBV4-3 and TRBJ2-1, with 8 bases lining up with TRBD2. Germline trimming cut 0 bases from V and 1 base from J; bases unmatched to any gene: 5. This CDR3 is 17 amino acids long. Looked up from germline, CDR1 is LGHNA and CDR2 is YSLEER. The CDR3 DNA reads TGCGCCAGCAGCCAAGAGGTAGTAGCGGGGTCCTACAATGAGCAGTTCTTC. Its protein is CASSQEVVAGSYNEQFF.

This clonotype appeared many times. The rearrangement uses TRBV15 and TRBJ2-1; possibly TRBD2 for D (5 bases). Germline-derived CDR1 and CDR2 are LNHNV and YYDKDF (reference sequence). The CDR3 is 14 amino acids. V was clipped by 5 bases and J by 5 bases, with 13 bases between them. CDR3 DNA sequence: TGTGCCACCAGCCGTGGACTTACAGACAATGAGCAGTTCTTC. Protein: CATSRGLTDNEQFF.

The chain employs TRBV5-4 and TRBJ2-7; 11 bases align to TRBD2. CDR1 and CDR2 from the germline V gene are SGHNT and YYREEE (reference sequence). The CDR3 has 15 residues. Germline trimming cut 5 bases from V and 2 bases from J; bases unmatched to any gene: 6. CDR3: CASRPGTSGPYEQYF. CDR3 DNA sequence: TGTGCCAGCAGACCCGGGACTAGCGGCCCCTACGAGCAGTACTTC.

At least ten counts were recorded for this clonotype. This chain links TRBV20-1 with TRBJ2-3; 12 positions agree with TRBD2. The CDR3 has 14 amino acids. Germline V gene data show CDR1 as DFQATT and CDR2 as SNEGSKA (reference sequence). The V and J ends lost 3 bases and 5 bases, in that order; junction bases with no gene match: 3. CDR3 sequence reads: CSARTSGSGDTQYF. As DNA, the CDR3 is TGCAGTGCTAGGACTAGCGGGAGTGGAGATACGCAGTATTTT.

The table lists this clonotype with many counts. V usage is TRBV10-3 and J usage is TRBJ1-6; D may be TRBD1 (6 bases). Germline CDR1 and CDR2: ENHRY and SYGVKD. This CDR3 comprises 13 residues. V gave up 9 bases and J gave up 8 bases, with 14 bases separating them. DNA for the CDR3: TGTGCCATTAGACAGGAGAGGGATTCACCCCTCCACTTT. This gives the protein CAIRQERDSPLHF.

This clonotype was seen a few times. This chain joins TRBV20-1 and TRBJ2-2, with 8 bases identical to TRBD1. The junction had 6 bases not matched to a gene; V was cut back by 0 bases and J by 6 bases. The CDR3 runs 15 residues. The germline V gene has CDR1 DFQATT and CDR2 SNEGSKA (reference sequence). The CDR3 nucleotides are TGCAGTGCTAGAGATATGGGACAGGCTGCCGGGGAGCTGTTTTTT. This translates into CSARDMGQAAGELFF.

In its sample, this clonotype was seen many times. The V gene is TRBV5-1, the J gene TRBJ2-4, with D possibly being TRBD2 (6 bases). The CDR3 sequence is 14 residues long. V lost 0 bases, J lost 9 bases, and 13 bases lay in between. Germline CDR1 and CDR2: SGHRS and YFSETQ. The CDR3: CASSLDGGKAIQYF. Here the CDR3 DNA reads TGCGCCAGCAGCTTGGATGGAGGGAAGGCCATTCAGTACTTC.

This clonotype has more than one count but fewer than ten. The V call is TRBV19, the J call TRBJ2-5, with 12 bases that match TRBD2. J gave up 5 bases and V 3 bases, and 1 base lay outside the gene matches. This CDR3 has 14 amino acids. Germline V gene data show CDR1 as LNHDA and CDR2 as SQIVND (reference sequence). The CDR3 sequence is CASSMTSGSETQYF. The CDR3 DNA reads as TGTGCCAGTAGTATGACTAGCGGGAGCGAGACCCAGTACTTC. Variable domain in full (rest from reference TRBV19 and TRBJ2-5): DGGITQSPKYLFRKEGQNVTLSCEQNLNHDAMYWYRQDPGQGLRLIYYSQIVNDFQKGDIAEGYSVSREKKESFPLTVTSAQKNPTAFYLCASSMTSGSETQYFGPGTRLLVL.